The 26 T cell receptor beta chains listed next were all sequenced from one sample in a study of identical twins. TCRdb fed the 5' RACE reads into MiXCR, producing one record per CDR3 protein. The table lists about 890,000 distinct CDR3 sequences, around 12% of them singletons, with about 1.5% in the top ten. This sample also belongs to another study, concerning yellow fever vaccine responses in identical twins.

Sequencing was performed on PBMCs. These receptors originate from a woman aged 18-35 years in good health.

The chain is built from TRBV3-1 and TRBJ2-5; 8 nucleotides align to TRBD1. The trim removed 7 bases at V and 1 base at J, leaving 8 bases unmatched. This CDR3 is built from 15 residues. From germline, CDR1 is LGHDT and CDR2 YNNKEL (reference sequence). CDR3 residues: CASTSRDRSQETQYF. CDR3 DNA: TGTGCCAGCACCTCAAGGGACAGGAGCCAAGAGACCCAGTACTTC.

The chain is built from TRBV20-1 and TRBJ2-1; TRBD1 aligns across 7 bases. The CDR3 covers 12 residues. From germline, CDR1 is DFQATT and CDR2 SNEGSKA (reference sequence). Germline trimming cut 3 bases from V and 10 bases from J; bases unmatched to any gene: 6. The chain's CDR3 is CSASHRTGEQFF. CDR3 DNA: TGCAGTGCTAGCCATAGGACAGGCGAGCAGTTCTTC.

This clonotype was detected ten times or more. J is TRBJ2-1 and V is TRBV10-3; D not certain. Germline CDR1 is ENHRY and CDR2 is SYGVKD. Trimming removed 8 bases from V and 6 bases from J, with 8 bases in between. This CDR3 has 11 amino acids. The CDR3, as DNA: TGTGCCATCGAGGCTTCCAATGAGCAGTTCTTC. Encoded protein: CAIEASNEQFF.

The V gene is TRBV12-3 or TRBV12-4, the J gene TRBJ2-1; tentatively, D is TRBD1 (7 bases). This CDR3 region has 15 residues. V gave up 10 bases and J gave up 7 bases, with 23 bases separating them. The CDR3 region is CATRLGEGAGNEQFF. The CDR3 nucleotides read TGTGCCACCCGCCTGGGAGAGGGGGCGGGGAATGAGCAGTTCTTC.

For the CDR3, the DNA is TGTGCCATCAGTGACCCGGGACAGGCTCCGAGGGTGAACACCGGGGAGCTGTTTTTT. This gives the protein CAISDPGQAPRVNTGELFF. The gene calls are TRBV10-3 and TRBJ2-2, with 8 bases aligning to TRBD1. The J segment lost 1 base and the V segment lost 3 bases, leaving 13 bases of the junction unmatched. CDR3 length: 19 amino acids. Germline V lookup: CDR1 ENHRY, CDR2 SYGVKD.

The J gene is TRBJ2-3, the V gene TRBV9; TRBD2 might be the D (6 bases). The CDR3 sequence is 14 residues long. Germline assignment: CDR1 SGDLS and CDR2 YYNGEE. Trimming left V 2 bases short and J 2 bases short, with 9 bases between. CDR3 sequence reads: CASSVRGLTDTQYF. CDR3 in DNA: TGTGCCAGCAGCGTGAGGGGACTCACAGATACGCAGTATTTT.

The chain employs TRBV3-1 and TRBJ2-7; D is perhaps TRBD2 (5 bases). The germline CDR1 and CDR2 sequences are LGHDT and YNNKEL (reference sequence). The CDR3 is 13 residues long. Trimming shortened V by 1 base and J by 5 bases, and 9 bases separated the two germline ends. CDR3 bases: TGTGCCAGCAGCCAAGGAGACTACAACGAGCAGTACGTC. Protein sequence: CASSQGDYNEQYV.

This clonotype was seen only a few times. This chain links TRBV6-1 with TRBJ2-2, with D uncertain. The CDR3 is made up of 16 amino acids. CDR1 MNHNS and CDR2 SASEGT come from the germline V gene. Trimming pared 5 bases from V and 3 bases from J, leaving 16 bases between. The CDR3 spells CASSPTLSDHTGELFF. The CDR3, as DNA: TGTGCCAGCAGTCCGACCCTCAGTGATCACACCGGGGAGCTGTTTTTT.

This clonotype has a count of ten or more. This chain connects TRBV15 to TRBJ1-5; D remains ambiguous. Deletions cut 1 base from V and 2 bases from J, with 6 bases between. The CDR3 covers 14 residues. From germline, CDR1 is LNHNV and CDR2 YYDKDF (reference sequence). The CDR3 protein is CATSRGDGNQPQHF. The CDR3 nucleotides read TGTGCCACCAGCAGAGGGGATGGCAATCAGCCCCAGCATTTT.

A few counts support this clonotype. V and J are TRBV24-1 and TRBJ2-1; D may be TRBD2 (5 bases). V was cut by 3 bases and J by 0 bases, with 11 bases left in between. Germline V lookup: CDR1 KGHDR, CDR2 SFDVKD. This CDR3 spans 16 amino acids. DNA for the CDR3: TGTGCCACCAGTGATCGGGGAATGAGCTCCTACAATGAGCAGTTCTTC. Its translation: CATSDRGMSSYNEQFF.

This clonotype was recorded at least ten times. The chain carries TRBV12-3 or TRBV12-4 and TRBJ2-1; tentatively, D is TRBD1 or TRBD2 (5 bases each). The length of the CDR3 is 16 residues. The V and J ends lost 8 bases and 0 bases respectively, with 17 bases between them. CDR3 protein: CASDAVGESSYNEQFF. CDR3 DNA sequence: TGTGCCAGCGACGCGGTGGGGGAGAGCTCCTACAATGAGCAGTTCTTC.

This clonotype was picked up a small number of times. This chain links TRBV12-3 or TRBV12-4 with TRBJ1-2; D perhaps matches TRBD1 (5 bases). The CDR3 sequence is 14 residues long. V lost 6 bases, J lost 4 bases, and 15 bases lay in between. Here the CDR3 reads CASSMTAPSYGYTF. Written as DNA, the CDR3 is TGTGCCAGCAGCATGACAGCCCCTTCCTATGGCTACACCTTC.

This clonotype was picked up a small number of times. This sequence joins TRBV10-3 and TRBJ1-6, with 12 bases aligning to TRBD1. V was clipped by 5 bases and J by 9 bases; unmatched bases: 5. The germline V gene has CDR1 ENHRY and CDR2 SYGVKD. CDR3 length: 15 amino acids. The CDR3 spells CAISPGQGASSPLHF. Here the CDR3 DNA reads TGTGCCATCAGTCCGGGACAGGGGGCTTCTTCACCCCTCCACTTT.

CDR3 residues: CASSKPSGTGSSPLHF. CDR3 nucleotide sequence: TGCGCCAGCAGCAAACCCTCCGGGACAGGGTCTTCACCCCTCCACTTT. The gene calls are TRBV5-1 and TRBJ1-6, with 9 bases lining up with TRBD1. The V segment lost 4 bases and the J segment 9 bases; nucleotides outside the gene matches: 11. The germline CDR1 and CDR2 sequences are SGHRS and YFSETQ. This CDR3 has 16 amino acids.

This chain joins TRBV29-1 and TRBJ1-2; weak D call: TRBD1 (5 bases). V dropped 4 bases and J dropped 0 bases, with 15 bases sitting between them. Germline V gene lookup returns CDR1 SQVTM and CDR2 ANQGSEA. The length of the CDR3 is 15 residues. CDR3 bases: TGCAGCGTTGCCCTTCCAGGGAAAGCTAACTATGGCTACACCTTC. It encodes CSVALPGKANYGYTF.

This clonotype was found once. The rearrangement uses TRBV2 and TRBJ1-1; 7 bases line up with TRBD1. Germline V gives CDR1 SNHLY, CDR2 FYNNEI. The CDR3 is 17 residues long. J was trimmed by 3 bases and V by 8 bases; bases with no gene match: 18. CDR3 region: CASEGARDSPFDTEAFF. The DNA of the CDR3 is TGTGCCAGCGAGGGGGCGCGGGACAGTCCTTTTGACACTGAAGCTTTCTTT.

This clonotype came up many times. The chain combines TRBV3-1 with TRBJ2-1; the D call may be TRBD1 or TRBD2 (5 bases each). Trimming took off 0 bases at V and 3 bases at J, with 12 bases between the two ends. The CDR3 totals 16 residues. The germline V gene has CDR1 LGHDT and CDR2 YNNKEL (reference sequence). Here the CDR3 DNA reads TGTGCCAGCAGCCAAGATTTTGGGGGTTTCTACAATGAGCAGTTCTTC. Translated, it gives CASSQDFGGFYNEQFF.

The chain recombines TRBV15 with TRBJ2-2; D may be TRBD1 or TRBD2 (5 bases each). Trimming shortened V by 9 bases and J by 3 bases, and 17 bases separated the two germline ends. CDR1 is LNHNV and CDR2 is YYDKDF in the germline V gene (reference sequence). CDR3 size: 15 residues. The CDR3 protein is CATRAGNLDTGELFF. The CDR3 nucleotides read TGTGCCACGCGGGCAGGGAACCTGGACACCGGGGAGCTGTTTTTT.

This clonotype was recorded many times. The chain uses TRBV2 and TRBJ2-2, with 10 bases aligning to TRBD2. Trimming at V came to 7 bases and at J to 6 bases, leaving 8 bases not matched to a gene. This CDR3 comprises 15 residues. Per the germline V gene, CDR1 is SNHLY and CDR2 is FYNNEI. The CDR3 loop is CASKGASGSPGELFF. CDR3 nucleotides: TGTGCCAGCAAGGGCGCTAGCGGGAGCCCCGGGGAGCTGTTTTTT.

This clonotype came up a few times. This sequence joins TRBV20-1 and TRBJ2-1; D call uncertain. The CDR3 totals 12 residues. Germline V gene data show CDR1 as DFQATT and CDR2 as SNEGSKA (reference sequence). V was shortened by 3 bases and J by 1 base, with 4 bases between the two germline ends. This CDR3 reads CSARVSYNEQFF. As DNA, the CDR3 is TGCAGTGCTAGGGTTTCCTACAATGAGCAGTTCTTC.

This clonotype was picked up a small number of times. The chain uses TRBV5-5 and TRBJ2-7; 7 nucleotides line up with TRBD1. This CDR3 has 14 residues. V lost 4 bases, J lost 3 bases, and 7 bases stayed unmatched. CDR1 SGHKS and CDR2 YYEKEE come from the germline V gene (reference sequence). CDR3 amino acids: CASSPRGQIYEQYF. DNA for the CDR3: TGTGCCAGCAGCCCCCGGGGACAGATCTACGAGCAGTACTTC.

This clonotype came up a few times. The genes are TRBV6-5 and TRBJ2-1; D ambiguous. CDR1 is MNHEY, CDR2 SVGAGI, per germline. CDR3 length equals 17 residues. V was shortened by 0 bases and J by 0 bases, with 12 bases between the two germline ends. CDR3 protein: CASSYSVAESSYNEQFF. Here the CDR3 DNA reads TGTGCCAGCAGTTACTCCGTCGCGGAGAGCTCCTACAATGAGCAGTTCTTC.

The chain has TRBV3-1 and TRBJ2-1; possible D gene TRBD1, 5 bases. Trimming cost V 1 base and J 6 bases, with 13 bases left between them. This CDR3 is 15 amino acids long. CDR1 and CDR2 (germline): LGHDT, YNNKEL (reference sequence). CDR3 in DNA: TGTGCCAGCAGCCAAGGGGGCGGCTTCGTCAATGAGCAGTTCTTC. Its protein is CASSQGGGFVNEQFF.

The table lists this clonotype with a few counts. CDR3 residues: CSASAGSSYNSPLHF. DNA for the CDR3: TGCAGTGCTAGCGCGGGGAGCTCCTATAATTCACCCCTCCACTTT. This chain uses TRBV20-1 with TRBJ1-6; D gene unclear. The CDR3 is 15 amino acids. In germline, CDR1 is DFQATT, CDR2 SNEGSKA (reference sequence). V gave up 3 bases and J gave up 0 bases, with 9 bases separating them.

This rearrangement joins TRBV7-2 to TRBJ1-2; D unresolved. CDR1 SGHTA and CDR2 FQGNSA come from the germline V gene. The CDR3 is 15 residues long. V lost 2 bases and J 2 bases, leaving 12 bases between the germline ends. CDR3 bases: TGTGCCAGCAGCTTATATATCAGGCCCAACTATGGCTACACCTTC. Protein: CASSLYIRPNYGYTF.

This clonotype was seen more than once but under ten times. J is TRBJ2-7 and V is TRBV18; D may correspond to TRBD1 or TRBD2 (5 bases each). The CDR3 covers 15 residues. The V end was cut by 2 bases, the J end by 2 bases, with 13 bases between. Germline CDR1 reads KGHSH; CDR2 reads LQKENI. CDR3 sequence: CASSPNGATTYEQYV. The CDR3 nucleotides are TGTGCCAGCTCACCAAACGGGGCCACTACCTACGAGCAGTACGTC.